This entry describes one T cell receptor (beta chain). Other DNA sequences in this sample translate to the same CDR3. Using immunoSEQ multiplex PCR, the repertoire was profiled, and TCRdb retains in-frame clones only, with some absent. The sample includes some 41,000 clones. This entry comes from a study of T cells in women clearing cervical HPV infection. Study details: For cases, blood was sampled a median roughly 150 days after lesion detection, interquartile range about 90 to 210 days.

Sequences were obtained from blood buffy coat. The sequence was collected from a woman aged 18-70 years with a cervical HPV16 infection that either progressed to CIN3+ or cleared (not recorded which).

The sequenced part of the CDR3 DNA is TGCAGCGTTGACAGGGACAGCTATGGC. This encodes CSVDRDSYG. In full, the CDR3 is CSVDRDSYGYTF. The rearrangement uses TRBV29-1 and TRBJ1-2; 7 bases match TRBD1. The read finishes 3 residues shy of the CDR3 end, and the germline J gene is used to complete it. The V gene's germline CDR1 is SQVTM and CDR2 ANQGSEA. J gave up 4 bases and V 3 bases, and 2 bases lay outside the gene matches. The CDR3 loop spans 12 amino acids.